The entry below gives a single T cell receptor beta chain sequence along with its context. Trimming took 0 bases from V and 2 from J, leaving 5 bases between them. Per the germline V gene, CDR1 is SGHDT and CDR2 is YYEEEE. The length of the CDR3 is 13 residues. These data originate in a study of blood T cell repertoires in COVID-19. As for the study in general: Acute-phase and convalescent COVID-19 samples originated in the United States, Italy and Spain.

How the authors handled the data: Estimated nucleated cell counts came from reference gene primer amplification. Generated by immunoSEQ multiplex PCR, the TCRdb table keeps only in-frame clones and is missing some. That table supplies the V and J calls and clone size; D and trimming were determined from the DNA. The sample has roughly 200,000 clones, around 80% seen once. The TCR was taken from a woman of 80 years or more with active or convalescent COVID-19. The genes are TRBV5-6 and TRBJ1-2; no definite D call. The sample consisted of peripheral blood. CDR3 bases: TGTGCCAGCAGCTTGGGACTGAACTATGGCTACACCTTC. Encoded protein: CASSLGLNYGYTF.